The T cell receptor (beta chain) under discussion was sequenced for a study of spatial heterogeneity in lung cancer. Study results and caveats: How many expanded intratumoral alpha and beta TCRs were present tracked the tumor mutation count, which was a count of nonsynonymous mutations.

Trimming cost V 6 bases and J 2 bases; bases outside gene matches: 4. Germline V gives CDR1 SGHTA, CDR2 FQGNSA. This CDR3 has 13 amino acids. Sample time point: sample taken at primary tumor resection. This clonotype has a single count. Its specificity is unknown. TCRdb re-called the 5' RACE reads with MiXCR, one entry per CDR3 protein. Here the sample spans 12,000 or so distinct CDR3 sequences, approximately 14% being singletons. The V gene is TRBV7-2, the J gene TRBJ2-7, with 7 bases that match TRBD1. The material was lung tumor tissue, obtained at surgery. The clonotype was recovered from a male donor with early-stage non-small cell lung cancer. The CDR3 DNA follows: TGTGCCAGCAGTTTAAGGGGGCCCTACGAGCAGTACTTC. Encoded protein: CASSLRGPYEQYF.